This T cell receptor beta chain is drawn from a study of cytomegalovirus exposure and HLA in healthy donors. Study as a whole: Within an early data release were roughly 83 million unique TCRs drawn from HLA-typed donors. Study-level points and caveats: Most of the CMV-associated TCR beta chains (in a later analysis) appeared to be HLA-restricted. It was 150 to 200 TCR beta chains that were listed as cytomegalovirus-associated. In a later analysis, a missense DCLRE1C variant was linked to TCR beta V- and J-gene trimming.

The CDR3 is made up of 13 amino acids. Germline V lookup: CDR1 SGHRS, CDR2 YFSETQ. V was shortened by 3 bases and J by 4 bases, with 9 bases between the two germline ends. In regard to this clone: Its antigen is as yet unknown.

PCR employed 60 Vbeta and 13 Jbeta primers. Here immunoSEQ multiplex PCR was the method, and the copy in TCRdb shows in-frame clones only, minus some. There are approximately 140,000 clones in the sample; 55% to 75% occur only once, and approximately 7% lies in the top ten. Sequenced material: PBMCs. The receptor's source is a woman aged 55-69 years in good health and CMV-seropositive. The rearrangement links TRBV5-1 to TRBJ2-3, with D maybe TRBD2 (6 bases). CDR3: CASSYRDSDTQYF. CDR3 DNA sequence: TGCGCCAGCAGCTACCGGGACTCAGATACGCAGTATTTT.